This T cell receptor (beta chain) appears in the sequencing data of a study of CD8+ T cells in alopecia areata. This clone was counted once. What it binds is unknown. The germline V gene has CDR1 MDHEN and CDR2 SYDVKM. Trimming cost V 5 bases and J 6 bases; bases outside gene matches: 10. The CDR3 spans 16 residues. Study-wide findings and caveats: Compared with normal scalp, lesional scalp had higher clonality and more expanded CD8+ clones.

Extraction and reverse transcription of RNA yielded cDNA as the sequencing template. Profiled with immunoSEQ multiplex PCR; TCRdb holds only in-frame clones, not every one. The sample contains under 85,000 clones, about half of which appear only once. The origin of this receptor is a human donor with alopecia areata. The chain combines TRBV28 with TRBJ2-3, with 11 bases lining up with TRBD2. The sample here was CD8+ T cells sorted from blood, taken at week 0. The CDR3 sequence is CASSPALLAGEDTQYF. The CDR3 DNA follows: TGTGCCAGCAGTCCGGCCCTACTAGCGGGGGAGGATACGCAGTATTTT. The full variable domain, completed using reference TRBV28 and TRBJ2-3, is DVKVTQSSRYLVKRTGEKVFLECVQDMDHENMFWYRQDPGLGLRLIYFSYDVKMKEKGDIPEGYSVSREKKERFSLILESASTNQTSMYLCASSPALLAGEDTQYFGPGTRLTVL.